Listed here are 17 T cell receptor beta chains from one sample, sequenced in a study of T cells expressing NK-cell markers. For each CDR3 protein, TCRdb gives one entry from its re-call of the 5' RACE reads, without DNA. With some 460,000 distinct CDR3 sequences in the sample, the ten largest clones hold under 1.5%. The sequenced sample was blood T cells: a sorted CD56 or NKG2C T cell subset, CD4+ or CD8+ T cells, or bulk PBMC T cells (not recorded which). The receptors stem from a woman between 45 and 65 years old in good health.

The CDR3: CASSPGIFQETQYF. The V gene is TRBV5-1, the J gene TRBJ2-5; TCRdb's assignment of TRBD1 cannot be checked, as there is no DNA. The germline V gene has CDR1 SGHRS and CDR2 YFSETQ. This CDR3 region has 14 residues. The variable domain in full, completed from reference TRBV5-1 and TRBJ2-5, reads KAGVTQTPRYLIKTRGQQVTLSCSPISGHRSVSWYQQTPGQGLQFLFEYFSETQRNKGNFPGRFSGRQFSNSRSEMNVSTLELGDSALYLCASSPGIFQETQYFGPGTRLLVL.

The chain carries TRBV15 and TRBJ1-4. Germline CDR1 is LNHNV and CDR2 is YYDKDF (reference sequence). The CDR3 loop spans 17 amino acids. This CDR3 reads CATSSSTRRATNEKLFF.

The chain joins TRBV27 to TRBJ2-2; there is no DNA to check the TCRdb D call of TRBD1. Germline V gives CDR1 MNHEY, CDR2 SMNVEV (reference sequence). This CDR3 comprises 14 residues. The CDR3: CAGLEGVDTGELFF.

The genes are TRBV5-1 and TRBJ2-1; checking the TCRdb D call of TRBD1 is not possible without DNA. Germline V gene lookup returns CDR1 SGHRS and CDR2 YFSETQ. This CDR3 has 13 amino acids. The CDR3 protein is CASRSTGNNEQFF. The variable domain in full, completed from reference TRBV5-1 and TRBJ2-1, reads KAGVTQTPRYLIKTRGQQVTLSCSPISGHRSVSWYQQTPGQGLQFLFEYFSETQRNKGNFPGRFSGRQFSNSRSEMNVSTLELGDSALYLCASRSTGNNEQFFGPGTRLTVL.

The rearrangement links TRBV5-6 to TRBJ2-3; TCRdb indicates TRBD2, and absent DNA this call remains unverified. The CDR3 loop spans 15 amino acids. Germline loops: CDR1 SGHDT, CDR2 YYEEEE. The CDR3 spells CASSLGLAGMDTQYF.

The V and J genes are TRBV29-1 and TRBJ1-2; the D gene TCRdb calls, TRBD1, cannot be checked with no DNA. The CDR3 runs 16 residues. The germline CDR1 and CDR2 sequences are SQVTM and ANQGSEA. The CDR3 loop is CSVDKRPGQGHYGYTF. Variable domain in full (rest from reference TRBV29-1 and TRBJ1-2): SAVISQKPSRDICQRGTSLTIQCQVDSQVTMMFWYRQQPGQSLTLIATANQGSEATYESGFVIDKFPISRPNLTFSTLTVSNMSPEDSSIYLCSVDKRPGQGHYGYTFGSGTRLTVV.

The chain couples TRBV7-2 to TRBJ2-3; TCRdb's D gene call, TRBD2, goes unchecked for lack of DNA. Germline V lookup: CDR1 SGHTA, CDR2 FQGNSA. The CDR3 extends over 14 amino acids. This CDR3 reads CASSPLVAGTTQYF.

The chain employs TRBV29-1 and TRBJ2-1; TCRdb names TRBD2, which stays unverified in the absence of DNA. The CDR3 is 15 amino acids. Germline-derived CDR1 and CDR2 are SQVTM and ANQGSEA. The CDR3 is CSVVKLAGGLGEQFF.

This rearrangement joins TRBV29-1 to TRBJ2-7. Germline CDR1 SQVTM, CDR2 ANQGSEA. CDR3 length: 11 amino acids. The CDR3 reads CSVNNRGEQYF.

The rearrangement joins TRBV9 to TRBJ2-1; the TCRdb D gene call, TRBD1, has no DNA to confirm it. The germline CDR1 and CDR2 sequences are SGDLS and YYNGEE. The CDR3 is made up of 15 amino acids. CDR3 sequence reads: CASTPSVSSYNEQFF.

The chain joins TRBV29-1 to TRBJ2-3; the D gene TCRdb calls, TRBD2, cannot be checked with no DNA. The CDR3 totals 13 residues. CDR1 is SQVTM and CDR2 is ANQGSEA in the germline V gene. The CDR3 loop reads CSTIAGVMDTQYF.

The chain links TRBV12-3 or TRBV12-4 to TRBJ1-6. The CDR3 extends over 12 amino acids. The CDR3 sequence is CASSFTEAPLHF.

The J gene is TRBJ2-5, the V gene TRBV11-2. Germline lookup yields CDR1 SGHAT and CDR2 FQNNGV. The CDR3 has 14 amino acids. The CDR3 protein is CASSLDPVGETQYF.

The CDR3 sequence is CASSELNGVNEQFF. The V gene is TRBV10-1, the J gene TRBJ2-1. The CDR3 contains 14 residues. Germline V lookup: CDR1 WNHNN, CDR2 SYGVQD (reference sequence).

V gene TRBV27 combines with J gene TRBJ2-3; there is no DNA to check the TCRdb D call of TRBD2. The CDR3 runs to 17 residues. Germline assignment: CDR1 MNHEY and CDR2 SMNVEV (reference sequence). CDR3 sequence reads: CASIRSGRLPSTDTQYF.

The chain couples TRBV20-1 to TRBJ2-5; there is no DNA to check the TCRdb D call of TRBD2. This CDR3 comprises 15 residues. CDR1 and CDR2 (germline): DFQATT, SNEGSKA (reference sequence). CDR3 region: CSARDAGGLQETQYF.

The chain uses TRBV7-3 and TRBJ1-4; TCRdb proposes TRBD1, but this gene call is untestable without DNA. This CDR3 contains 19 residues. CDR1 and CDR2 from the germline V gene are SGHTA and FQGTGA. This CDR3 is CASSPQTGGSRVKNEKLFF.